The subject of this entry is one TCR beta chain. Three rounds of nested PCR, following a modified ARM-PCR protocol, produced the TCRbeta library. TCRdb analysed the multiplex PCR reads with MiXCR anew, one entry per CDR3 protein. The sample has about 86,000 distinct CDR3 sequences, around three quarters seen once. The data stem from a study of tumor and adjacent non-tumor tissue in lung cancer. The CDR3 runs 12 residues. RNA was extracted from bulk tissue without any cell sorting. This non-tumor lung sample came from over 3 cm beyond the tumor edge. Sequencing used distant non-tumor lung tissue. The TCR comes from a woman between 45 and 60 years old with non-small cell lung cancer. The chain has TRBV12-3 or TRBV12-4 and TRBJ2-7; 8 nucleotides agree with TRBD1. CDR3 coding DNA: TGTACTAGCAGGGGACAGGCATACGAGCAGTACTTC. Residues: CTSRGQAYEQYF.